The 17 T cell receptor beta chains listed next were all sequenced from one sample in a study of blood T cell repertoires in COVID-19. Produced via immunoSEQ multiplex PCR; TCRdb's table is partial and in-frame only. This table holds approximately 280,000 clones, approximately 85% found once. The specimen was peripheral blood. The receptors were sampled from a man aged 45-60 years with active or convalescent COVID-19.

The chain combines TRBV7-3 with TRBJ2-7; TRBD2 is a possible D gene (6 bases). CDR3 length: 16 residues. The V gene's germline CDR1 is SGHTA and CDR2 FQGTGA. Trimming shortened V by 3 bases and J by 2 bases, and 17 bases separated the two germline ends. The CDR3 region is CASSFLSQPGAYEQYF. For the CDR3, the DNA is TGTGCCAGCAGCTTTCTTAGTCAACCGGGGGCCTACGAGCAGTACTTC. Using reference TRBV7-3 and TRBJ2-7 for the parts outside the CDR3, the full variable domain is GAGVSQTPSNKVTEKGKYVELRCDPISGHTALYWYRQSLGQGPEFLIYFQGTGAADDSGLPNDRFFAVRPEGSVSTLKIQRTERGDSAVYLCASSFLSQPGAYEQYFGPGTRLTVT.

The chain recombines TRBV11-3 with TRBJ1-1, with no clear D. The CDR3 consists of 13 residues. V lost 2 bases to trimming and J lost 3 bases, with 7 bases between them. Germline assignment: CDR1 SGHNT and CDR2 YENEEA. As DNA, the CDR3 is TGTGCCAGCAGCTTAAACACCGACACTGAAGCTTTCTTT. Its translation: CASSLNTDTEAFF. The full variable domain, its missing parts supplied by reference TRBV11-3 and TRBJ1-1, is EAGVVQSPRYKIIEKKQPVAFWCNPISGHNTLYWYLQNLGQGPELLIRYENEEAVDDSQLPKDRFSAERLKGVDSTLKIQPAELGDSAVYLCASSLNTDTEAFFGQGTRLTVV.

This clone was seen a single time. The rearrangement joins TRBV19 to TRBJ1-5; possibly TRBD1 for D (5 bases). From germline, CDR1 is LNHDA and CDR2 SQIVND (reference sequence). This CDR3 is built from 16 residues. Trimming cost V 0 bases and J 5 bases, with 14 bases left between them. As DNA, the CDR3 is TGTGCCAGTAGTATAGACGGCAGGGTGGGCGATCAGCCCCAGCATTTT. It encodes CASSIDGRVGDQPQHF. The entire variable domain, with the rest obtained from reference TRBV19 and TRBJ1-5, is as follows: DGGITQSPKYLFRKEGQNVTLSCEQNLNHDAMYWYRQDPGQGLRLIYYSQIVNDFQKGDIAEGYSVSREKKESFPLTVTSAQKNPTAFYLCASSIDGRVGDQPQHFGDGTRLSIL.

CDR3 in amino acids: CASSLGQGGNEQYF. The CDR3 DNA reads as TGCGCCAGCAGCTTGGGACAGGGGGGAAACGAGCAGTACTTC. The chain uses TRBV5-1 and TRBJ2-7, with 9 bases lining up with TRBD1. This CDR3 is built from 14 residues. Trimming at V came to 0 bases and at J to 5 bases, leaving 3 bases not matched to a gene. The germline gives CDR1 SGHRS, CDR2 YFSETQ.

This chain links TRBV9 with TRBJ2-3; a possible D gene is TRBD2 (6 bases). The V gene lost 3 bases and the J gene lost 9 bases, with 11 bases spanning the gap. In germline, CDR1 is SGDLS, CDR2 YYNGEE. The CDR3 has 12 residues. The CDR3 here is CASSAGEVTQYF. CDR3 bases: TGTGCCAGCAGCGCCGGGGAGGTCACGCAGTATTTT.

The genes are TRBV20-1 and TRBJ1-1; 7 bases are shared with TRBD1. The CDR3 consists of 14 residues. V shed 3 bases and J 6 bases; nucleotides not matched to a gene: 10. Looked up from germline, CDR1 is DFQATT and CDR2 is SNEGSKA (reference sequence). The chain's CDR3 is CSASRGQRGAEAFF. The CDR3 bases are TGCAGTGCTAGTAGGGGACAGAGAGGGGCTGAAGCTTTCTTT.

The genes are TRBV6-5 and TRBJ1-4; unclear D gene. V was trimmed by 4 bases and J by 8 bases, leaving 11 bases between them. This CDR3 is 13 amino acids long. Per the germline V gene, CDR1 is MNHEY and CDR2 is SVGAGI. For the CDR3, the DNA is TGTGCCAGCAGTTTTGAGGGAGGCGAAAAACTGTTTTTT. Residues: CASSFEGGEKLFF.

The gene calls are TRBV7-9 and TRBJ1-6; no clear D. The CDR3 loop spans 15 amino acids. Germline-derived CDR1 and CDR2 are SEHNR and FQNEAQ (reference sequence). V lost 1 base to trimming and J lost 7 bases, with 11 bases between them. The CDR3 loop is CASSLGTSGNSPLHF. CDR3 nucleotide sequence: TGTGCCAGCAGCTTAGGGACCAGCGGGAATTCACCCCTCCACTTT.

The chain has TRBV11-3 and TRBJ2-7; 9 bases are a match to TRBD2. The CDR3 loop spans 16 amino acids. J gave up 1 base and V 5 bases, and 9 bases lay outside the gene matches. Looked up from germline, CDR1 is SGHNT and CDR2 is YENEEA. The CDR3 nucleotides read TGTGCCAGCAGCGCGTTAGCGGGAGTATGGTCCTACGAGCAGTACTTC. It yields the protein CASSALAGVWSYEQYF.

V and J are TRBV5-1 and TRBJ1-2; unclear D gene. This CDR3 has 13 amino acids. V lost 0 bases and J lost 7, with 10 bases in between. Germline V gene data show CDR1 as SGHRS and CDR2 as YFSETQ. CDR3 region: CASSLGSGTGYTF. The CDR3, as DNA: TGCGCCAGCAGCTTGGGATCAGGAACTGGCTACACCTTC.

This clone has only a few counts. J is TRBJ1-1 and V is TRBV12-5, with a weak D call TRBD1 (5 bases). Germline values: CDR1 LGHNT, CDR2 FRNRAP. CDR3 length: 14 amino acids. Trimming pared 5 bases from V and 1 base from J, leaving 11 bases between. The chain's CDR3 is CASGRTSTNTEAFF. The DNA of the CDR3 is TGTGCTAGTGGTAGGACATCAACGAACACTGAAGCTTTCTTT.

The chain is built from TRBV5-4 and TRBJ1-2; TRBD1 aligns across 8 bases. Trimming cost V 0 bases and J 1 base; bases outside gene matches: 2. The CDR3 runs to 15 residues. CDR1 and CDR2 (germline): SGHNT, YYREEE (reference sequence). CDR3 amino acids: CASSLATGGNYGYTF. As DNA, the CDR3 is TGTGCCAGCAGCTTGGCAACAGGGGGTAACTATGGCTACACCTTC.

This clone was seen once. The rearrangement uses TRBV10-3 and TRBJ2-1; 10 bases match TRBD1. The CDR3 consists of 14 residues. Per germline, CDR1 ENHRY and CDR2 SYGVKD. V shed 5 bases, J shed 10 bases, and the junction held 8 bases outside the gene matches. CDR3 bases: TGTGCCATCAGTCCTCGACAGGGGGCGAGGGAGCAGTTCTTC. Translation gives CAISPRQGAREQFF.

The gene calls are TRBV7-7 and TRBJ2-5; D ambiguous. The V end lost 5 bases, the J end lost 2 bases, and 15 bases lay between the germline ends. Germline CDR1 SSHAT, CDR2 FNYEAQ (reference sequence). This CDR3 has 15 residues. The CDR3 sequence is CASSHNAASQETQYF. The CDR3, as DNA: TGTGCCAGCAGCCACAATGCGGCGTCTCAAGAGACCCAGTACTTC.

The sample holds a few counts of this clone. The V and J genes are TRBV7-3 and TRBJ2-2, with D maybe TRBD1 (6 bases). The CDR3 sequence is 13 residues long. The V gene lost 5 bases and the J gene lost 9 bases, with 13 bases spanning the gap. Germline V lookup: CDR1 SGHTA, CDR2 FQGTGA. CDR3 sequence reads: CASSPEGGRELFF. The CDR3 DNA follows: TGTGCCAGCAGCCCGGAAGGGGGAAGGGAGCTGTTTTTT.

V is TRBV11-3 and J is TRBJ2-2, with D perhaps matching TRBD2 (5 bases). This CDR3 comprises 16 residues. CDR1 is SGHNT, CDR2 YENEEA, per germline. Trimming removed 5 bases from V and 3 bases from J, with 16 bases in between. The CDR3 protein is CASSPRHLRDTGELFF. Written as DNA, the CDR3 is TGTGCCAGCAGCCCAAGGCACCTGAGGGACACCGGGGAGCTGTTTTTT. Complete variable domain (other parts from reference TRBV11-3 and TRBJ2-2): EAGVVQSPRYKIIEKKQPVAFWCNPISGHNTLYWYLQNLGQGPELLIRYENEEAVDDSQLPKDRFSAERLKGVDSTLKIQPAELGDSAVYLCASSPRHLRDTGELFFGEGSRLTVL.

The gene calls are TRBV11-2 and TRBJ2-1; TRBD2 matches 9 bases. Germline loops: CDR1 SGHAT, CDR2 FQNNGV. Trimming took 5 bases from V and 7 from J; bases not matched to a gene: 12. The CDR3 totals 16 residues. The CDR3 DNA follows: TGTGCCAGCAGCCCTAGAAGAGCGGGAGGTTCGAATGAGCAGTTCTTC. This codes for CASSPRRAGGSNEQFF.